The 15 T cell receptor beta chains presented below share a single source sample, sequenced in a study of blood T cell repertoires in COVID-19. Data came from immunoSEQ multiplex PCR; TCRdb stores just in-frame clones and leaves some out. The sample shows fewer than 55,000 clones, roughly 83% of them seen only once. Material for sequencing was peripheral blood. These TCRs come from a woman aged 60-75 years with acute or convalescent COVID-19.

The chain is built from TRBV7-3 and TRBJ2-5, with TRBD2 as a possible D gene (5 bases). Trimming cost V 5 bases and J 2 bases, with 12 bases left between them. CDR3 size: 14 residues. Germline V CDR1 and CDR2: SGHTA, FQGTGA. In nucleotides, the CDR3 is TGTGCCAGCAGCCCGCTAGGAGGTCAAGAGACCCAGTACTTC. It codes for CASSPLGGQETQYF.

The chain is built from TRBV24-1 and TRBJ2-1; D remains unclear. V was shortened by 9 bases and J by 5 bases, with 13 bases between the two germline ends. There are 13 residues in the CDR3. Per germline, CDR1 KGHDR and CDR2 SFDVKD. CDR3 region: CATQNSIHNEQFF. CDR3 coding DNA: TGTGCCACCCAAAATTCTATCCACAATGAGCAGTTCTTC.

The chain employs TRBV5-6 and TRBJ1-2; D is ambiguous. Trimming left V 0 bases short and J 10 bases short, with 7 bases between. CDR1 and CDR2 (germline): SGHDT, YYEEEE. CDR3 size: 11 residues. CDR3 amino acids: CASSLVRDYTF. The CDR3 DNA reads as TGTGCCAGCAGCTTGGTTCGAGACTACACCTTC.

This clone was detected a few times. The V call is TRBV6-5, the J call TRBJ1-1; D call uncertain. This CDR3 contains 13 residues. Trimming removed 6 bases from V and 4 bases from J, with 12 bases in between. CDR1 and CDR2 from the germline V gene are MNHEY and SVGAGI. In DNA form, the CDR3 reads TGTGCCAGCAGAGGAGCGGAGGGCACTGAAGCTTTCTTT. This translates into CASRGAEGTEAFF.

This clone occurred once. This chain joins TRBV5-8 and TRBJ1-5; weak D call: TRBD1 (6 bases). V was shortened by 1 base and J by 4 bases, with 12 bases between the two germline ends. This CDR3 has 15 residues. Germline CDR1 reads SGHTS; CDR2 reads YDEGEE. CDR3 sequence reads: CASSLTGGANQPQHF. The DNA for the CDR3 is TGTGCCAGCAGCTTGACGGGGGGGGCAAATCAGCCCCAGCATTTT.

The rearrangement links TRBV21-1 to TRBJ1-4; the table's TRBD1 call for D was not verified on the DNA. TRBV21-1 is tagged as a pseudogene. This CDR3 contains 11 residues. This CDR3 reads CASSNQGKLFF. Here the CDR3 DNA reads TGTGCCAGCAGCAACCAGGGGAAACTGTTTTTT.

CDR3 protein: CASSSNPTRLAGAKAGELFF. The CDR3 DNA follows: TGTGCCAGCAGCTCGAACCCCACTAGACTAGCGGGTGCGAAAGCCGGGGAGCTGTTTTTT. This chain uses TRBV7-6 with TRBJ2-2; 10 bases fit TRBD2. Per germline, CDR1 SGHVS and CDR2 FNYEAQ. Trimming removed 4 bases from V and 6 bases from J; junction bases left unmatched: 20. The CDR3 runs to 20 residues.

The CDR3 bases are TGTGCCAGCAGCCAAGAAGCGTCGCGGGTATTAAACGAGCAGTACTTC. Amino acid sequence: CASSQEASRVLNEQYF. The chain links TRBV14 to TRBJ2-7, with a tentative D call TRBD2 (5 bases). V lost 0 bases to trimming and J lost 5 bases, with 17 bases between them. The germline V gene encodes CDR1 SGHDN and CDR2 FVKESK. CDR3 size: 16 residues.

The CDR3 loop reads CASSQELARGTGELFF. The CDR3 nucleotides read TGTGCCAGCAGCCAAGAGCTAGCCCGCGGCACCGGGGAGCTGTTTTTT. The gene calls are TRBV3-1 (or the pseudogene TRBV3-2) and TRBJ2-2; TRBD2 might be the D (5 bases). This CDR3 comprises 16 residues. Per germline, CDR1 LGHDT and CDR2 YNNKEL (reference sequence). Deletions cut 0 bases from V and 4 bases from J, with 12 bases between.

V and J are TRBV11-1 and TRBJ2-1, with 10 nucleotides matching TRBD2. The germline V gene has CDR1 SGHAT and CDR2 FQDESV (reference sequence). V trimming: 2 bases; J trimming: 13 bases; junction bases outside the gene matches: 11. There are 15 residues in the CDR3. The CDR3 sequence is CASSLISGRAVPQFF. CDR3 sequence (DNA): TGTGCCAGCAGCTTAATCAGCGGGAGGGCCGTTCCACAGTTCTTC.

The chain uses TRBV29-1 and TRBJ1-2; the D is unclear. Germline CDR1 SQVTM, CDR2 ANQGSEA. The CDR3 length is 13 residues. V lost 0 bases to trimming and J lost 8 bases, with 13 bases between them. CDR3 bases: TGCAGCGTTGAAGATGCCGTAGATCGGGGCTACACCTTC. Translating gives CSVEDAVDRGYTF.

V gene TRBV3-1 (or the pseudogene TRBV3-2) combines with J gene TRBJ1-2; 9 nucleotides line up with TRBD1. Germline V gene lookup returns CDR1 LGHDT and CDR2 YNNKEL (reference sequence). V lost 8 bases and J lost 8; bases outside the gene matches: 12. The CDR3 length is 14 residues. CDR3 bases: TGTGCCAGCGGGAAACAGGGGGCGGCCGTGGGCTACACCTTC. It yields the protein CASGKQGAAVGYTF.

This clone is a singleton in its sample. The V call is TRBV5-6, the J call TRBJ1-1; maybe TRBD1 (5 bases). Trimming took off 3 bases at V and 5 bases at J, with 14 bases between the two ends. The CDR3 covers 14 residues. Per the germline V gene, CDR1 is SGHDT and CDR2 is YYEEEE. CDR3 in DNA: TGTGCCAGCAGCTCTTGGGGCCAGGGTACTGAAGCTTTCTTT. Translating gives CASSSWGQGTEAFF.

V and J are TRBV7-9 and TRBJ2-2; 8 nucleotides agree with TRBD2. The CDR3 is 15 amino acids. The ends lost 6 bases at V and 6 bases at J; junction bases unmatched: 9. The germline V gene has CDR1 SEHNR and CDR2 FQNEAQ (reference sequence). This CDR3 is CASRRRTSNSGELFF. DNA of the CDR3: TGTGCCAGCAGACGTCGGACTAGCAATTCCGGGGAGCTGTTTTTT.

The V call is TRBV3-1 (or the pseudogene TRBV3-2), the J call TRBJ1-2; TRBD1 matches at 9 bases. V shed 4 bases, J shed 6 bases, and the junction held 3 bases outside the gene matches. The CDR3 is made up of 13 amino acids. Germline CDR1 is LGHDT and CDR2 is YNNKEL (reference sequence). CDR3 residues: CASSRGQGNGYTF. The CDR3 DNA is TGTGCCAGCAGCCGGGGACAGGGTAATGGCTACACCTTC.